Listed below are T cell receptor beta chains from one sample, sequenced in a study of CD8+ T cells in alopecia areata. Assay used: immunoSEQ multiplex PCR; TCRdb lists only in-frame clones, some missing. This repertoire shows 150,000 or so clones, 50% to 65% found once; its top ten account for less than 20%. The material sequenced was CD8+ T cells sorted from blood, taken at week 4, from a patient treated with tofacitinib. These receptors originate from a human donor with alopecia areata. Each CDR3 is given with its conserved first and last residue. The D gene is left open where the match is weak. Where a row states a size, it is once, few, many or the class of an expanded clone; other rows omit it.

j_call v_call clone_size d_call cdr3_nt cdr3_aa
TRBJ2-7 TRBV2 . TRBD1 TGTGCCAGCAGTACGGGACAGGGGAGCGGGAACGAGCAGTACTTC CASSTGQGSGNEQYF
TRBJ2-5 TRBV5-6 . . TGTGCCAGCAGCTTGGCAGGACAGACCCAGTACTTC CASSLAGQTQYF
TRBJ2-7 TRBV15 . . TGTGCCACCAGCCCTCGCAGAGTTTACGAGCAGTACTTC CATSPRRVYEQYF
TRBJ2-7 TRBV11-2 . . TGTGCCAGCAGAACGGGGATGCACGAGCAGTACTTC CASRTGMHEQYF
TRBJ2-2 TRBV15 . . TGTGCCACCAGCCCGCTTTCCGACAGGGAGGGAACCGGGGAGCTGTTTTTT CATSPLSDREGTGELFF
TRBJ2-7 TRBV4-2 . TRBD2 TGTGCCAGCAGCCAAGAGGAAAAGCGGGGGACCTACGAGCAGTACTTC CASSQEEKRGTYEQYF
TRBJ1-1 TRBV30 . . TGTGCCTGGACAGGGACCCTGAACACTGAAGCTTTCTTT CAWTGTLNTEAFF
TRBJ2-3 TRBV7-8 . . TGTGCCAGCAGCTTATCAGCTGGCCCCACAGATACGCAGTATTTT CASSLSAGPTDTQYF
TRBJ2-2 TRBV10-1 . . TGCGCCAGCAGTAGCTCGTACACCGGGGAGCTGTTTTTT CASSSSYTGELFF
TRBJ1-1 TRBV5-1 . . TGCGCCAGCAGCGTCGACACTTACACTGAAGCTTTCTTT CASSVDTYTEAFF
TRBJ2-3 TRBV5-1 . . TGCGCCAGCAGCTTGGTGGGCGGTATGGGGGATACGCAGTATTTT CASSLVGGMGDTQYF
TRBJ2-3 TRBV6-5 . . TGTGCCAGCCGCGGGCTCACAGATACGCAGTATTTT CASRGLTDTQYF
TRBJ1-6 TRBV7-9 . . TGTGCCAGCAGCGACGACACAGGTTTCCCCAATTCACCCCTCCACTTT CASSDDTGFPNSPLHF
TRBJ2-7 TRBV13 . . TGTGCCAGCAGCTTAGGCGGGGACGGGTACGAGCAGTACTTC CASSLGGDGYEQYF
TRBJ2-2 TRBV5-1 . . TGCGCCAGCAGCTTCAGTCCGGGTTGGGGAACCGGGGAGCTGTTTTTT CASSFSPGWGTGELFF
TRBJ2-5 TRBV7-9 few . TGTGCCAGCAGTCCGGGACAAGGCGAGACCCAGTACTTC CASSPGQGETQYF
TRBJ2-5 TRBV4-1 . . TGCGCCAGCAGCACTCAAGAGACCCAGTACTTC CASSTQETQYF
TRBJ2-5 TRBV27 few TRBD2 TGTGCCAGCAGTTTACGAAGCGGGGGGCCAGGAGAGACCCAGTACTTC CASSLRSGGPGETQYF
TRBJ1-2 TRBV29-1 . . TGCAGCGTTGAAGATCCCGGGCAGGGATATGGCTACACCTTC CSVEDPGQGYGYTF
TRBJ1-2 TRBV27 . TRBD1 TGTGCCAGCAGCTTAGGGGCCAGACAGGGGGTTAACTATGGCTACACCTTC CASSLGARQGVNYGYTF
TRBJ2-7 TRBV5-4 . . TGTGCCAGCAGCTTTGAGGCATACGAGCAGTACTTC CASSFEAYEQYF
TRBJ2-1 TRBV5-1 few TRBD2 TGCGCCACTTCGGGGGGAGACTCCTACAATGAGCAGTTCTTC CATSGGDSYNEQFF
TRBJ2-7 TRBV7-8 . TRBD2 TGTGCCAGCAGCCCCATCACTAGCGGGGGTGTCGAGCAGTACTTC CASSPITSGGVEQYF
TRBJ2-2 TRBV29-1 . . TGCAGCGTTGATTTAGCGACGAACACCGGGGAGCTGTTTTTT CSVDLATNTGELFF
TRBJ2-1 TRBV29-1 . . TGCAGCGTTATGGCCCCGAATGAGCAGTTCTTC CSVMAPNEQFF
TRBJ2-4 TRBV4-3 once TRBD1 TGCGCCAGCAGCCAAGGACAGGGGACGGACATTCAGTACTTC CASSQGQGTDIQYF
TRBJ1-2 TRBV27 . . TGTGCCAGCACTCAAATTGGCGGGGCCGGCGGCTACACCTTC CASTQIGGAGGYTF
TRBJ1-5 TRBV18 . . TGTGCCAGCTCACCAGGGGAAAGAGACAATCAGCCCCAGCATTTT CASSPGERDNQPQHF
TRBJ2-7 TRBV13 . TRBD1 TGTGCCAGCAGCTTCCACAGGGGTTCCCCCTACGAGCAGTACTTC CASSFHRGSPYEQYF
TRBJ2-5 TRBV4-1 . TRBD1 TGCGCCAGCAGCCTCGGACAGGGTCTGGGCGAGACCCAGTACTTC CASSLGQGLGETQYF
TRBJ2-7 TRBV5-6 . . TGTGCCAGCAGCTTTCCGTATTCCTACGAGCAGTACTTC CASSFPYSYEQYF
TRBJ2-7 TRBV27 . TRBD2 TGTGCCAGCAGTTTATCTCTAGCGGGGATTGTTCGAGAGCAGTACTTC CASSLSLAGIVREQYF
TRBJ2-3 TRBV25-1 . . TGTGCCAGCAGTGAACTGGTGGCTCCCACAGATACGCAGTATTTT CASSELVAPTDTQYF
TRBJ1-3 TRBV9 . TRBD1 TGTGCCAGCAGCGTAGAACAGGGGGTTGGTGGAAACACCATATATTTT CASSVEQGVGGNTIYF
TRBJ1-2 TRBV19 . TRBD1 TGTGCCAGTAGGGGGGACAGGGGTGGCTACACCTTC CASRGDRGGYTF
TRBJ2-7 TRBV4-1 . TRBD1 TGCGCCAGCAGCCAAGGAGGGGACAGGGGACGCGAGCAGTACTTC CASSQGGDRGREQYF
TRBJ1-2 TRBV9 . . TGTGCCAGCAGCCCCCGACAGGAAACTAACTATGGCTACACCTTC CASSPRQETNYGYTF